The 22 T cell receptor beta chains presented below share a single source sample, sequenced in a study of cytomegalovirus exposure and HLA in healthy donors. Both 60 Vbeta primers and 13 Jbeta primers went into the PCR. Assay used: immunoSEQ multiplex PCR; TCRdb lists only in-frame clones, some missing. This sample yields tens of thousands of clones, of which around a tenth are seen a single time; approximately 25% belongs to the top ten. Sequenced: PBMCs. Source of these receptors: a man aged 60 to 75 in good health and CMV-seropositive.

This clone showed up just a few times. The V and J genes are TRBV7-9 and TRBJ1-1; D not certain. With 5 bases removed from V and 0 bases from J, the gap between germline ends came to 10 bases. Germline assignment: CDR1 SEHNR and CDR2 FQNEAQ (reference sequence). This CDR3 is built from 14 residues. In DNA form, the CDR3 reads TGTGCCAGCAGCCTACAACAGATGAACACTGAAGCTTTCTTT. This encodes CASSLQQMNTEAFF.

The chain joins TRBV19 to TRBJ2-1, with D possibly matching TRBD2 (6 bases). V was trimmed by 4 bases and J by 7 bases, leaving 14 bases between them. The germline V gene encodes CDR1 LNHDA and CDR2 SQIVND (reference sequence). The length of the CDR3 is 14 residues. The CDR3 region is CASSTPGVRNEQFF. The CDR3 coding sequence is TGTGCCAGTAGTACCCCGGGGGTCAGGAATGAGCAGTTCTTC. The entire variable domain, with the rest obtained from reference TRBV19 and TRBJ2-1, is as follows: DGGITQSPKYLFRKEGQNVTLSCEQNLNHDAMYWYRQDPGQGLRLIYYSQIVNDFQKGDIAEGYSVSREKKESFPLTVTSAQKNPTAFYLCASSTPGVRNEQFFGPGTRLTVL.

This clone was observed a handful of times. The chain uses TRBV5-3 and TRBJ1-5; 7 bases align to TRBD1. TRBV5-3 is reported as an ORF; its role is uncertain. Trimming cost V 0 bases and J 2 bases; bases outside gene matches: 5. This CDR3 has 16 residues. The CDR3 DNA is TGTGCCAGAAGCTTGGAGGGGGCGTTTTGCAATCAGCCCCAGCATTTT. Residues: CARSLEGAFCNQPQHF.

The sample holds a few counts of this clone. In DNA form, the CDR3 reads TGTGCCATCAACCCAAGACTAGCGGGGGGGAATAACAATGAGCAGTTCTTC. Protein: CAINPRLAGGNNNEQFF. The gene calls are TRBV10-3 and TRBJ2-1, with 14 nucleotides matching TRBD2. The CDR3 is 17 residues long. V shed 7 bases and J 5 bases; nucleotides not matched to a gene: 10. Germline-derived CDR1 and CDR2 are ENHRY and SYGVKD.

This clone showed up just a few times. V usage is TRBV19 and J usage is TRBJ1-1, with no clear D. This CDR3 has 15 residues. Trimming stripped 7 bases from V and 3 bases from J, with 18 bases between. Per the germline V gene, CDR1 is LNHDA and CDR2 is SQIVND (reference sequence). CDR3 nucleotide sequence: TGTGCCAGTACGGCGGCCTACGGCGCGGACACTGAAGCTTTCTTT. Its translation is CASTAAYGADTEAFF.

Points on this clone: Relative to the germline gene, one junction end is altered; a read error may explain this. The DNA of the CDR3 is TGCGCCAGCACCTTGGTCAGGGGAAGCGATGGCTACACCTTC. Its translation is CASTLVRGSDGYTF. The chain links TRBV5-1 to TRBJ1-2; tentatively, D is TRBD1 (6 bases). This CDR3 has 14 amino acids. Germline-derived CDR1 and CDR2 are SGHRS and YFSETQ. The whole variable domain, filled in from reference TRBV5-1 and TRBJ1-2, reads KAGVTQTPRYLIKTRGQQVTLSCSPISGHRSVSWYQQTPGQGLQFLFEYFSETQRNKGNFPGRFSGRQFSNSRSEMNVSTLELGDSALYLCASTLVRGSDGYTFGSGTRLTVV.

This clone was found a few times. The CDR3 region has the DNA TGTGCCACCAGCAGTCTTAGGGGGCCCGGAGATACGCAGTATTTT. Encoded protein: CATSSLRGPGDTQYF. This chain joins TRBV15 and TRBJ2-3, with 7 bases that match TRBD1. Germline values: CDR1 LNHNV, CDR2 YYDKDF (reference sequence). This CDR3 region has 15 residues. Trimming at V came to 3 bases and at J to 5 bases, leaving 8 bases not matched to a gene.

The chain couples TRBV6-6 to TRBJ2-5, with 15 bases identical to TRBD2. Germline CDR1 is MNHNY and CDR2 is SVGAGI (reference sequence). J was trimmed by 5 bases and V by 8 bases; bases with no gene match: 9. This CDR3 has 16 residues. The CDR3 DNA reads as TGTGCCAGCTCTTGGACTAGCGGGGGGGCGAGGGAGACCCAGTACTTC. Protein product: CASSWTSGGARETQYF.

The chain's CDR3 is CASSSGNEQYV. The CDR3 DNA is TGTGCCAGCAGTTCGGGGAACGAGCAGTACGTC. The chain has TRBV6-6 and TRBJ2-7; tentative D call: TRBD2 (5 bases). The V end was cut by 4 bases, the J end by 5 bases, with 6 bases between. CDR3 length: 11 residues. Germline V CDR1 and CDR2: MNHNY, SVGAGI (reference sequence).

This clone was counted only a few times. The chain carries TRBV13 and TRBJ2-2; 7 bases agree with TRBD2. The CDR3 is 14 residues long. V lost 4 bases and J lost 5; bases outside the gene matches: 4. Germline values: CDR1 PRHDT, CDR2 FYEKMQ (reference sequence). CDR3 nucleotides: TGTGCCAGCAGCTCAGCGGGGCCTACCGGGGAGCTGTTTTTT. Amino acids: CASSSAGPTGELFF.

The gene calls are TRBV6-5 and TRBJ2-2; no definite D call. Germline V gene lookup returns CDR1 MNHEY and CDR2 SVGAGI. The length of the CDR3 is 14 residues. V was cut by 0 bases and J by 6 bases, with 8 bases left in between. The CDR3, as DNA: TGTGCCAGCAGTTACTCCGCCAGTCCCGGGGAGCTGTTTTTT. It codes for CASSYSASPGELFF.

This clone has only a few counts. J is TRBJ1-4 and V is TRBV28; D remains ambiguous. Trimming left V 3 bases short and J 17 bases short, with 16 bases between. CDR1 and CDR2 (germline): MDHEN, SYDVKM. The CDR3 extends over 12 amino acids. CDR3 sequence: CASSLSEGKRFF. The CDR3 DNA reads TGTGCCAGCAGTTTGTCGGAGGGTAAGCGTTTTTTT.

CDR3 loop: CASSSDRANEKLFF. DNA for the CDR3: TGTGCCAGTTCTTCGGACAGGGCGAACGAAAAACTGTTTTTT. V gene TRBV19 combines with J gene TRBJ1-4; 8 bases are a match to TRBD1. The J segment lost 8 bases and the V segment lost 8 bases, leaving 10 bases of the junction unmatched. This CDR3 is 14 amino acids long. Germline CDR1 LNHDA, CDR2 SQIVND (reference sequence).

This clone was observed a few times. The chain links TRBV5-1 to TRBJ2-7; 10 positions agree with TRBD1. Germline V gives CDR1 SGHRS, CDR2 YFSETQ. The CDR3 is 15 amino acids. Trimming removed 3 bases from V and 4 bases from J; junction bases left unmatched: 7. CDR3 nucleotide sequence: TGCGCCAGCAGCTCCGAACCGGGACAGGGGTACGAGCAGTACTTC. Residues: CASSSEPGQGYEQYF.

This clone was found a few times. The rearrangement joins TRBV28 to TRBJ2-3; TRBD1 matches 7 bases. With 6 bases clipped from V and 1 base from J, the junction kept 4 bases outside the gene matches. The CDR3 spans 14 residues. Per germline, CDR1 MDHEN and CDR2 SYDVKM. The DNA of the CDR3 is TGTGCCAGCAGGTGGGGACAGCGCACAGATACGCAGTATTTT. Translating it yields CASRWGQRTDTQYF.

For this clone: Within the sample, other DNA sequences also encode this same CDR3. The rearrangement uses TRBV11-2 and TRBJ1-1, with D unclear. Germline loops: CDR1 SGHAT, CDR2 FQNNGV. Trimming shortened V by 1 base and J by 1 base, and 4 bases separated the two germline ends. This CDR3 region has 13 residues. As DNA, the CDR3 is TGTGCCAGCAGCTTAGGCGCGAACACTGAAGCTTTCTTT. It specifies CASSLGANTEAFF.

The gene calls are TRBV6-9 and TRBJ1-2; 7 bases line up with TRBD1. V lost 6 bases to trimming and J lost 2 bases; unmatched junction nucleotides: 30. Germline lookup yields CDR1 MNHGY and CDR2 SVAAGI. The CDR3 totals 22 residues. CDR3 protein: CASRGAGGSPRPRMRSNYGYTF. In nucleotides, the CDR3 is TGTGCCAGCAGAGGGGCAGGGGGTTCCCCGCGGCCGAGGATGAGGTCGAACTATGGCTACACCTTC.

Points on this clone: The final CDR3 position lacks the conserved phenylalanine or tryptophan, pointing to a likely read error. No DNA is shown, since the ends of the CDR3 on it are uncertain; the CDR3 is the one TCRdb lists. The V and J genes are TRBV28 and TRBJ1-5; the D call TRBD1 from the table was never checked on the DNA. Germline V gene data show CDR1 as MDHEN and CDR2 as SYDVKM. The CDR3 adds up to 15 amino acids, both ends counted. This CDR3 reads CATFTGGSSNQPKHL.

V is TRBV2 and J is TRBJ2-7; 9 positions agree with TRBD1. CDR3 length equals 13 residues. J lost 2 bases, V lost 9 bases, and 5 bases had no gene match. The germline gives CDR1 SNHLY, CDR2 FYNNEI. The CDR3 coding sequence is TGTGCCAGAAGCCGGGACAGGGCCTACGAGCAGTACTTC. Amino acids: CARSRDRAYEQYF.

J is TRBJ1-4 and V is TRBV5-1; 7 bases are shared with TRBD1. This CDR3 has 15 amino acids. Germline CDR1 reads SGHRS; CDR2 reads YFSETQ. Trimming took 4 bases from V and 5 from J; bases not matched to a gene: 8. CDR3 sequence: CASSLPGQHNEKLFF. The CDR3, as DNA: TGCGCCAGCAGCCTCCCGGGACAGCACAATGAAAAACTGTTTTTT.

This chain connects TRBV6-5 to TRBJ2-5; D may be TRBD2 (6 bases). Trimming left V 5 bases short and J 5 bases short, with 18 bases between. CDR1 is MNHEY, CDR2 SVGAGI, per germline. CDR3 length: 15 residues. The CDR3 spells CASSQGPRRDETQYF. CDR3 nucleotides: TGTGCCAGCAGTCAGGGACCCAGGAGGGATGAGACCCAGTACTTC.

This rearrangement joins TRBV4-2 to TRBJ1-3; D unclear. V was trimmed by 0 bases and J by 0 bases, leaving 9 bases between them. CDR1 is LGHNA and CDR2 is YNFKEQ in the germline V gene. This CDR3 contains 16 residues. CDR3 sequence: CASSQDHLSSGNTIYF. Written as DNA, the CDR3 is TGTGCCAGCAGCCAAGACCACCTTAGCTCTGGAAACACCATATATTTT.